This T cell receptor beta chain was identified in a study of T cell changes during pregnancy in multiple sclerosis. The germline V gene encodes CDR1 GTSNPN and CDR2 SVGIG (reference sequence). The length of the CDR3 is 12 residues. The ends were cut back, 3 bases at V and 7 bases at J, with 13 bases in the middle. Using immunoSEQ multiplex PCR, the repertoire was profiled, and TCRdb retains in-frame clones only, with some absent. The sample yields fewer than 85,000 clones, 89% seen once. The gene calls are TRBV30 and TRBJ2-7; D is undetermined. The sample was peripheral blood, taken before pregnancy. The sequence derives from a female donor with multiple sclerosis, enrolled in a pregnancy study. The CDR3 protein is CAWRVIRGEQYF. The CDR3 DNA is TGTGCCTGGAGGGTAATTCGAGGAGAGCAGTACTTC.